This T cell receptor (beta chain) was obtained from a study of cytomegalovirus exposure and HLA in healthy donors. Overall study findings and caveats: Rarity characterized most TCR sequences, yet some public TCRs appeared in many donors. V segments that were indistinguishable, TRBV6-2 and TRBV6-3 among them, were omitted from analysis.

Germline V gives CDR1 LNHNV, CDR2 YYDKDF (reference sequence). The ends lost 0 bases at V and 5 bases at J; junction bases unmatched: 12. The CDR3 runs to 17 residues. The PCR employed 60 Vbeta primers together with 13 Jbeta primers. This table comes from immunoSEQ multiplex PCR, and its TCRdb copy is limited to in-frame clones, with some not included. Among 150,000 to 200,000 clones listed, just under 85% were seen once. For this clone: As yet, its antigen is unknown.

The source of this sequence is a girl aged 10 to 17 in good health and CMV-seropositive. Sequencing used PBMCs. The rearrangement uses TRBV15 and TRBJ1-2; TRBD1 aligns across 7 bases. The CDR3 here is CATSRDGWDSQVYGYTF. The CDR3 bases are TGTGCCACCAGCAGAGATGGGTGGGACAGCCAAGTTTATGGCTACACCTTC.